This T cell receptor beta chain was identified during a study of blood T cell repertoires in COVID-19. Study at large: Samples of COVID-19 (acute and convalescent) were obtained from the United States, Italy and Spain. T cells, B-cell-depleted T cells, or PBMCs supplied cDNA or gDNA.

In the source study's methods: Nucleated cell number was recorded as an estimate derived from reference gene primer amplification. The table came from immunoSEQ multiplex PCR; TCRdb's copy has only in-frame clones and leaves some out. That table is the source of V, J and clone size, and D and trimming were worked out from the DNA. Among about 120,000 clones listed, about 80% were seen once. In germline, CDR1 is SEHNR, CDR2 FQNEAQ (reference sequence). With 4 bases clipped from V and 5 bases from J, the junction kept 12 bases outside the gene matches. CDR3 length equals 19 residues. The sequence derives from a human donor in a cohort sampled during active COVID-19. The rearrangement joins TRBV7-9 to TRBJ2-3; TRBD2 agrees at 16 bases. The source material was peripheral blood. CDR3: CASSSGLAGGLGEQDTQYF. The CDR3, as DNA: TGTGCCAGCAGCTCGGGACTAGCGGGGGGGCTAGGGGAGCAAGATACGCAGTATTTT. Supplemented by reference TRBV7-9 and TRBJ2-3, the full variable domain reads DTGVSQNPRHKITKRGQNVTFRCDPISEHNRLYWYRQTLGQGPEFLTYFQNEAQLEKSRLLSDRFSAERPKGSFSTLEIQRTEQGDSAMYLCASSSGLAGGLGEQDTQYFGPGTRLTVL.